These 27 T cell receptor beta chains share one sample of origin, sequenced in a study of CD8 T cells in ankylosing spondylitis. Findings and limits, study-wide: In ankylosing spondylitis blood, a motif of about eight highly homologous TCR beta variants appeared characteristic.

Antigens of these TCRs are unknown. TCRdb reanalysed the 5' RACE reads using MiXCR and keeps one entry per CDR3 protein. The sample includes around 390,000 distinct CDR3 sequences, 20% to 25% of them seen just once. Sequencing input: blood, either unsorted or a sorted T cell fraction (not recorded which). The receptors shown here come from a male donor with ankylosing spondylitis.

Only a few counts were recorded for this clonotype. V gene TRBV20-1 combines with J gene TRBJ2-7; the match to TRBD1 covers 8 bases. J was trimmed by 7 bases and V by 5 bases; bases with no gene match: 13. The length of the CDR3 is 14 residues. Germline V CDR1 and CDR2: DFQATT, SNEGSKA (reference sequence). The CDR3 coding sequence is TGCAGTGCTCTCGACAGGGGCCGAGGTGGTGAGCAGTACTTC. It encodes CSALDRGRGGEQYF.

The table lists this clonotype with a few counts. This sequence joins TRBV10-3 and TRBJ1-4; 7 bases line up with TRBD1. Trimming cost V 0 bases and J 8 bases; bases outside gene matches: 6. Germline CDR1 reads ENHRY; CDR2 reads SYGVKD. This CDR3 spans 15 amino acids. CDR3 nucleotides: TGTGCCATCAGTGAGTCGTTCGACAGGGTCGAAAAACTGTTTTTT. It translates to CAISESFDRVEKLFF.

V is TRBV20-1 and J is TRBJ2-7; weak D call: TRBD2 (6 bases). The V and J ends lost 3 bases and 2 bases respectively, with 11 bases between them. Germline V gene sequence: CDR1 DFQATT, CDR2 SNEGSKA (reference sequence). The CDR3 has 13 residues. The CDR3 bases are TGCAGTGCTAGCCTTAGCGGACCCTACGAGCAGTACTTC. Protein product: CSASLSGPYEQYF.

The V call is TRBV9, the J call TRBJ1-2, with a tentative D call TRBD1 (5 bases). The CDR3 extends over 14 amino acids. Trimming pared 3 bases from V and 4 bases from J, leaving 13 bases between. CDR1 and CDR2 from the germline V gene are SGDLS and YYNGEE. Here the CDR3 reads CASSEGTLSYGYTF. CDR3 DNA: TGTGCCAGCAGCGAGGGGACCCTCAGCTATGGCTACACCTTC.

This clonotype appeared many times. The chain joins TRBV29-1 to TRBJ2-1; the D is unclear. The ends were cut back, 6 bases at V and 6 bases at J, with 12 bases in the middle. CDR1 and CDR2 (germline): SQVTM, ANQGSEA. The CDR3 spans 12 residues. DNA of the CDR3: TGCAGCGTAAGAATAGCCGGCAATGAGCAGTTCTTC. It translates to CSVRIAGNEQFF.

The gene calls are TRBV5-1 and TRBJ2-1, with TRBD2 matching 7 bases. This CDR3 spans 16 amino acids. Per the germline V gene, CDR1 is SGHRS and CDR2 is YFSETQ. V gave up 4 bases and J gave up 7 bases; unmatched junction bases: 14. CDR3 in amino acids: CASSARGSGPMNEQFF. CDR3 bases: TGCGCCAGCAGCGCCCGGGGTAGCGGGCCGATGAATGAGCAGTTCTTC.

The chain uses TRBV3-1 and TRBJ1-1, with D perhaps TRBD1 (6 bases). The CDR3 has 14 amino acids. Trimming left V 3 bases short and J 3 bases short, with 11 bases between. The germline CDR1 and CDR2 sequences are LGHDT and YNNKEL (reference sequence). For the CDR3, the DNA is TGTGCCAGCAGCCAGATGGGGGCTGACACTGAAGCTTTCTTT. Translated, it gives CASSQMGADTEAFF.

This clonotype was seen a handful of times. This chain joins TRBV12-3 or TRBV12-4 and TRBJ2-5, with TRBD1 matching 9 bases. This CDR3 region has 15 residues. V lost 5 bases to trimming and J lost 1 base; unmatched junction nucleotides: 5. The DNA for the CDR3 is TGTGCCAGCAGTCCCGGGACAGGGCCCCAAGAGACCCAGTACTTC. Residues: CASSPGTGPQETQYF.

V and J are TRBV12-3 or TRBV12-4 and TRBJ2-1; D is ambiguous. CDR3 size: 15 residues. V lost 6 bases, J lost 2 bases, and 14 bases lay in between. CDR3 residues: CASRVGGPTYNEQFF. The DNA of the CDR3 is TGTGCCAGCAGGGTGGGCGGCCCTACCTACAATGAGCAGTTCTTC.

J is TRBJ2-5 and V is TRBV4-1; tentatively, D is TRBD2 (6 bases). The CDR3 extends over 16 amino acids. Per the germline V gene, CDR1 is MGHRA and CDR2 is YSYEKL. V lost 1 base and J 3 bases, leaving 15 bases between the germline ends. The CDR3 protein is CASSQVGGLVKETQYF. The CDR3 DNA reads TGCGCCAGCAGCCAAGTCGGGGGTCTGGTTAAAGAGACCCAGTACTTC.

The chain has TRBV20-1 and TRBJ2-2, with D possibly matching TRBD2 (5 bases). The CDR3 runs to 15 residues. The V gene lost 1 base and the J gene lost 3 bases, with 12 bases spanning the gap. The germline V gene encodes CDR1 DFQATT and CDR2 SNEGSKA (reference sequence). The CDR3 DNA reads as TGCAGTGCTAGAGTCCCTATCGGGGACACCGGGGAGCTGTTTTTT. Protein: CSARVPIGDTGELFF.

The V and J genes are TRBV2 and TRBJ2-2; TRBD2 agrees at 8 bases. With 2 bases clipped from V and 0 bases from J, the junction kept 5 bases outside the gene matches. Germline V gene lookup returns CDR1 SNHLY and CDR2 FYNNEI. This CDR3 spans 17 amino acids. For the CDR3, the DNA is TGTGCCAGCAGTGAAAGAACTAGCGGAACGAACACCGGGGAGCTGTTTTTT. Translated: CASSERTSGTNTGELFF.

The chain combines TRBV7-3 with TRBJ2-1; TRBD2 aligns across 10 bases. The CDR3 has 15 residues. The V gene end was trimmed by 5 bases and the J gene end by 8 bases; junction bases not matched to a gene: 9. The V gene's germline CDR1 is SGHTA and CDR2 FQGTGA. The CDR3 loop reads CASSPSSSGGYEQFF. CDR3 nucleotide sequence: TGTGCCAGCAGCCCATCCTCTAGCGGGGGCTATGAGCAGTTCTTC.

The chain employs TRBV20-1 and TRBJ2-1, with TRBD2 identical over 12 bases. Germline V gene sequence: CDR1 DFQATT, CDR2 SNEGSKA (reference sequence). The CDR3 loop spans 16 amino acids. V was pared by 6 bases and J by 4 bases, with 10 bases of the junction left unmatched. CDR3 sequence (DNA): TGCAGTGCAATCCTCGGACTAGCGGGAACGTACAATGAGCAGTTCTTC. This gives the protein CSAILGLAGTYNEQFF.

This clonotype was picked up a small number of times. The chain employs TRBV9 and TRBJ2-1; the D call may be TRBD1 or TRBD2 (6 bases each). V lost 1 base and J lost 8, with 16 bases in between. CDR3 length: 15 residues. Germline CDR1 is SGDLS and CDR2 is YYNGEE. The CDR3 here is CASSVQPGADHEQFF. The CDR3 DNA sequence: TGTGCCAGCAGCGTACAACCGGGGGCGGACCATGAGCAGTTCTTC.

The chain has TRBV28 and TRBJ1-1; D perhaps matches TRBD1 (5 bases). CDR3 length: 12 residues. The V gene's germline CDR1 is MDHEN and CDR2 SYDVKM. V was clipped by 8 bases and J by 4 bases, with 11 bases between them. The CDR3 loop is CASRGESTEAFF. CDR3 DNA: TGTGCCAGCCGGGGGGAGAGCACTGAAGCTTTCTTT.

The rearrangement links TRBV27 to TRBJ1-2; unclear D gene. The length of the CDR3 is 14 residues. CDR1 is MNHEY and CDR2 is SMNVEV in the germline V gene (reference sequence). V lost 4 bases, J lost 4 bases, and 13 bases lay in between. CDR3 in amino acids: CASSSYDGSYGYTF. As DNA, the CDR3 is TGTGCCAGCAGTTCCTACGACGGCTCCTATGGCTACACCTTC.

The chain recombines TRBV28 with TRBJ2-7; D may be TRBD2 (6 bases). The germline gives CDR1 MDHEN, CDR2 SYDVKM. Trimming shortened V by 7 bases and J by 2 bases, and 15 bases separated the two germline ends. There are 14 residues in the CDR3. CDR3 protein: CASKTGTATYEQYF. Here the CDR3 DNA reads TGTGCCAGCAAAACCGGGACTGCTACCTACGAGCAGTACTTC.

This clonotype was seen a few times. The V and J genes are TRBV5-1 and TRBJ2-3; perhaps TRBD2 as D (5 bases). Germline loops: CDR1 SGHRS, CDR2 YFSETQ. V gave up 0 bases and J gave up 6 bases, with 14 bases separating them. The CDR3 extends over 15 amino acids. The CDR3, as DNA: TGCGCCAGCAGCTTGGAGGTAGCGTTCTCGGATACGCAGTATTTT. Translated, it gives CASSLEVAFSDTQYF.

There are a few counts of this clonotype. J is TRBJ2-1 and V is TRBV18; 8 nucleotides line up with TRBD1. Germline V lookup: CDR1 KGHSH, CDR2 LQKENI. The CDR3 is 14 residues long. V gave up 3 bases and J gave up 5 bases; unmatched junction bases: 3. CDR3 sequence reads: CASSPTGADNEQFF. CDR3 DNA: TGTGCCAGCTCACCGACAGGGGCCGACAATGAGCAGTTCTTC.

Only a few counts were recorded for this clonotype. The J gene is TRBJ2-2, the V gene TRBV30; no reliable D call. The CDR3 has 11 amino acids. Germline V gives CDR1 GTSNPN, CDR2 SVGIG (reference sequence). V was pared by 6 bases and J by 5 bases, with 7 bases between. The DNA of the CDR3 is TGTGCCTGTAAAGCTACCGGGGAGCTGTTTTTT. Its translation is CACKATGELFF.

The chain uses TRBV10-3 and TRBJ1-1; TRBD1 matches at 8 bases. Losses at the gene ends were 6 bases for V and 11 bases for J; bases not matched to a gene: 11. Germline lookup yields CDR1 ENHRY and CDR2 SYGVKD. The CDR3 spans 13 residues. This CDR3 is CAIRPYRGGDAFF. As DNA, the CDR3 is TGTGCCATCAGACCATACAGGGGGGGAGACGCTTTCTTT.

This chain joins TRBV7-2 and TRBJ2-1, with a possible D match to TRBD2 (7 bases). The CDR3 covers 16 residues. CDR1 and CDR2 (germline): SGHTA, FQGNSA. The V end was cut by 1 base, the J end by 1 base, with 11 bases between. The CDR3 reads CASSLVGGGSYNEQFF. CDR3 DNA sequence: TGTGCCAGCAGCTTAGTAGGGGGAGGGTCCTACAATGAGCAGTTCTTC.

This clonotype was seen more than once but under ten times. The rearrangement joins TRBV14 to TRBJ2-2; D may be TRBD1 (5 bases). This CDR3 is built from 15 residues. CDR1 is SGHDN, CDR2 FVKESK, per germline. V gave up 2 bases and J gave up 4 bases, with 11 bases separating them. The CDR3 here is CASSQRNQGTGELFF. CDR3 nucleotide sequence: TGTGCCAGCAGCCAAAGAAATCAGGGCACCGGGGAGCTGTTTTTT.

This clonotype showed up just a few times. The chain has TRBV20-1 and TRBJ2-3; D may be TRBD2 (6 bases). CDR3 length: 17 amino acids. V lost 0 bases, J lost 1 base, and 17 bases lay in between. Germline V gives CDR1 DFQATT, CDR2 SNEGSKA (reference sequence). The chain's CDR3 is CSAREPLPGRGTDTQYF. CDR3 DNA sequence: TGCAGTGCTAGAGAGCCTCTCCCCGGGAGAGGCACAGATACGCAGTATTTT.

In its sample, this clonotype was seen a few times. This chain uses TRBV12-3 or TRBV12-4 with TRBJ1-1, with TRBD1 as a possible D gene (5 bases). With 5 bases removed from V and 0 bases from J, the gap between germline ends came to 13 bases. CDR3 length: 15 residues. CDR3 nucleotide sequence: TGTGCCAGCAGTACGAAAGGGGTTATGAACACTGAAGCTTTCTTT. It specifies CASSTKGVMNTEAFF.

This clonotype was counted ten times or more. The gene calls are TRBV12-3 or TRBV12-4 and TRBJ2-1; D ambiguous. The CDR3 has 12 amino acids. Trimming removed 6 bases at V and 8 bases at J, with 11 bases between. In DNA, the CDR3 is TGTGCCAGCAGACGGACGACCTATGAGCAGTTCTTC. This gives the protein CASRRTTYEQFF.